At least ten counts were recorded for the clone carrying this T cell receptor beta chain. Antigen specificity is unknown. The germline V gene has CDR1 SGHTA and CDR2 FQGNSA. This CDR3 contains 14 residues. Trimming removed 3 bases at V and 4 bases at J, with 12 bases between. TCRdb processed the 5' RACE reads anew with MiXCR; each CDR3 protein has one entry. This sample has just under 60,000 distinct CDR3 sequences; under 4.5% occur once, and the top ten carry approximately 3.4%. The data derive from a study of neurological immune-mediated disorders. Overall study: Of about 34 multiple sclerosis patients, some 30 were relapsing-remitting and 3 secondary progressive.

Study-level points and caveats: No link was found between any clinical or MRI feature and the multiple sclerosis repertoire cluster. Private repertoires in all groups were suggested by the finding that expanded clones across subjects shared no CDR3 amino acid sequences. HTLV-1-associated myelopathy had the most TCR clonal expansion, whereas multiple sclerosis had the least (lower than in healthy controls).

The sequence derives from a woman in her 30s with multiple sclerosis. The chain couples TRBV7-2 to TRBJ1-1; D may be TRBD1 (5 bases). Material for sequencing was PBMCs. CDR3 amino acids: CASSFLGGGTEAFF. Here the CDR3 DNA reads TGTGCCAGCAGCTTCCTGGGGGGGGGCACTGAAGCTTTCTTT. Filled out from reference TRBV7-2 and TRBJ1-1, the complete variable domain reads GAGVSQSPSNKVTEKGKDVELRCDPISGHTALYWYRQSLGQGLEFLIYFQGNSAPDKSGLPSDRFSAERTGGSVSTLTIQRTQQEDSAVYLCASSFLGGGTEAFFGQGTRLTVV.